These T cell receptor beta chains were read from a single sample in a study of breast tumors, draining lymph nodes, adjacent tissues. TCRdb analysed the multiplex PCR reads with MiXCR anew, one entry per CDR3 protein. The data show fewer than 25,000 distinct CDR3 sequences, 32% seen once. The sequenced material came from breast tumor tissue. These receptors all stem from a female donor with breast cancer. Some clones in this sample may be carry-over from other donors' samples. The CDR3 runs from the conserved cysteine through the conserved F or W. The D gene is left open where the match is weak. Rows give clone size only sometimes, using once, few, many, or a class for an expanded clone.

clone_size j_call d_call v_call cdr3_nt cdr3_aa
many TRBJ2-7 TRBD2 TRBV20-1 TGCAGTGCTAGAGATGGTGGCGGGAGAGGTGGGTACGAGCAGTACTTC CSARDGGGRGGYEQYF
once TRBJ2-7 NA TRBV7-2 TGTGCCAGCAGCTTAGTATTCGGGTACGAGCAGTACTTC CASSLVFGYEQYF
many TRBJ1-6 NA TRBV6-1 TGTGCCAGCAGTGGAGGCAGTAGCCATTCACCCCTCCACTTT CASSGGSSHSPLHF
few TRBJ2-1 NA TRBV27 TGTGCCAGCAGTTTTGAGGGGGACAATGAGCAGTTCTTC CASSFEGDNEQFF
many TRBJ2-7 TRBD2 TRBV27 TGTGCCAGCAGTTTAAAGGGACTAGGGAGTAGGGCCTACGAGCAGTACTTC CASSLKGLGSRAYEQYF
medium-sized TRBJ1-2 TRBD1 TRBV12-3/TRBV12-4 TGTGCCAGCAGCTCCGGGACAGGGTACGGATTC CASSSGTGYGF
NA TRBJ2-7 NA TRBV5-1 TGCGCCAGCAGCTGGGACACCCAAGGGGGCTACGAGCAGTACTTC CASSWDTQGGYEQYF
NA TRBJ2-7 TRBD2 TRBV12-3/TRBV12-4 TGTGCCAGCAGTTACCTAGCGGGAGGCTACGAGCAGTACTTC CASSYLAGGYEQYF
NA TRBJ2-5 TRBD1 TRBV4-2 TGTGCCAGCAGCCAAGAGGGCGCCGGGACAGGGTGGGAGACCCAGTACTTC CASSQEGAGTGWETQYF
NA TRBJ2-5 NA TRBV2 TGTGCCAGCAGTGCCTCATTGGGCTCCGGGGAGACCCAGTACTTC CASSASLGSGETQYF
few TRBJ2-5 NA TRBV28 TGTGCCAGCAGTCCCTTGATGGCGGAGGAATTTACTCAAGAGACCCAGTACTTC CASSPLMAEEFTQETQYF
NA TRBJ2-1 TRBD1 TRBV27 TGTGCCAGCAGTCCAGGACAGGGGGCTTCCTTAGACAGTGAGCAGTTCTTC CASSPGQGASLDSEQFF
medium-sized TRBJ2-1 TRBD2 TRBV20-1 TGCAGTGCTAGGTCCGCGGGAGTGACCTACAATGAGCAGTTCTTC CSARSAGVTYNEQFF
many TRBJ2-7 NA TRBV5-1 TGCGCCAGCAGCTTGGGGGGGAGATACGAGCAGTACTTC CASSLGGRYEQYF
medium-sized TRBJ1-5 NA TRBV19 TGTGCCAGTAGTATACGGTCTCAGCCCCAGCATTTT CASSIRSQPQHF
NA TRBJ2-2 NA TRBV27 TGTGCCAGCAGCCATGAAAACACCGGGGAGCTGTTTTTT CASSHENTGELFF
NA TRBJ2-7 NA TRBV12-3/TRBV12-4 TGTGCCATCCTCAGGCCGGGGCTTTGGAGCGAGCAGTACTTC CAILRPGLWSEQYF
many TRBJ2-2 NA TRBV6-1 TGTGCCAGCACCGCCGAGCCGAGCCGGACCGGGGAGCTGTTTTTT CASTAEPSRTGELFF
many TRBJ2-2 NA TRBV7-2 TGTGCCAGCAGCCTCATCGGGGAGCTGTTTTTT CASSLIGELFF
NA TRBJ2-7 TRBD2 TRBV7-9 TGTGCCAGCAGCTGGACTAGCGACGAGCAGTACTTC CASSWTSDEQYF
many TRBJ2-2 TRBD2 TRBV11-2 TGTGCCAGCAGCTTAGGACTAGCGGGGGCCACCGGGGAGCTGTTTTTT CASSLGLAGATGELFF
many TRBJ1-5 NA TRBV12-3/TRBV12-4 TGTGCCAGCATGCGCGGCGGCAATCAGCCCCAGCATTTT CASMRGGNQPQHF
NA TRBJ2-1 TRBD2 TRBV5-1 TGCGCCAGCAGCATCGCGGGGAGGGGCTCCTACAATGAGCAGTTCTTC CASSIAGRGSYNEQFF
once TRBJ2-6 NA TRBV6-5 TGTGCCAGCAGCAAACGGGACAACTCCTTCTCTGGGGCCAACGTCCTGACTTTC CASSKRDNSFSGANVLTF
many TRBJ2-1 TRBD2 TRBV4-3 TGCGCCAGCAGCCAAGATGCGGGGGGGGGGCAGTTCTTC CASSQDAGGGQFF
NA TRBJ2-7 TRBD2 TRBV7-3 TGTGCCAGCAGCCTAGCGGGAGGGGCATCAACCTACGAGCAGTACTTC CASSLAGGASTYEQYF